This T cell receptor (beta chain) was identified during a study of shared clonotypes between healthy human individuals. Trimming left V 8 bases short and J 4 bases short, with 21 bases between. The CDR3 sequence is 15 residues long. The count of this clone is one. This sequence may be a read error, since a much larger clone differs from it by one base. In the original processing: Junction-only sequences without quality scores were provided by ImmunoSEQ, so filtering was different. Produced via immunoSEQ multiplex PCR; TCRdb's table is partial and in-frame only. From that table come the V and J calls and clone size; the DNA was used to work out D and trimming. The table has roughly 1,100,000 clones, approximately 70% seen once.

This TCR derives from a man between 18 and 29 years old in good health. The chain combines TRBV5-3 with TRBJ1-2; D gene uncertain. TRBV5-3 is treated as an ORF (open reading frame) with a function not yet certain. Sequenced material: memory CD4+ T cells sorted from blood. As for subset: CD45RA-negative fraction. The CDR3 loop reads CASCLVSAEPYGYTF. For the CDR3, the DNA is TGTGCCAGCTGCTTGGTCTCGGCAGAACCCTATGGCTACACCTTC.